This T cell receptor beta chain was recovered during a study of blood T cell repertoires in COVID-19. Study at large: Samples taken during acute and convalescent COVID-19 were collected in the United States, Italy and Spain.

Germline V gene sequence: CDR1 KGHDR, CDR2 SFDVKD. The CDR3 spans 16 residues. V was trimmed by 2 bases and J by 2 bases, leaving 12 bases between them. In the original workflow: Reference gene primers were amplified, and this amplification served to estimate nucleated cell counts. Measured with immunoSEQ multiplex PCR; TCRdb has only the in-frame clones, and not every one. V and J calls and clone size come straight from that table; D and trimming were deduced from the DNA. The sample contains 30,000 to 40,000 clones, roughly 80% of which appear only once. This chain links TRBV24-1 with TRBJ1-5; possibly TRBD1 for D (5 bases). Sequenced sample: peripheral blood. The sequence came from a man aged 55 to 70 with COVID-19, enrolled during active disease. The CDR3 nucleotides are TGTGCCACCAGTGATTCAGGGAAGGGTGGCAATCAGCCCCAGCATTTT. Encoded protein: CATSDSGKGGNQPQHF.